These 16 T cell receptor beta chains share one sample of origin, sequenced in a study of blood T cell repertoires in COVID-19 (dated by TCRdb to the early 2020s). The library was obtained by the immunoSEQ multiplex PCR assay. TCRdb holds this immuneACCESS table with in-frame rearrangements only. Some clones are missing; in checked studies, unresolved V genes explain under half, and the rest has no known cause. The sample table records hundreds of thousands of clones; around 91% of these occur just once. Around 0.96% of the sample is taken by the ten largest. The sample consisted of peripheral blood. The receptors were sampled from a woman between 40 and 50 years old with COVID-19, enrolled during active disease.

The chain joins TRBV7-2 to TRBJ2-7; 7 bases are shared with TRBD1. J was trimmed by 3 bases and V by 5 bases; bases with no gene match: 4. Germline V lookup: CDR1 SGHTA, CDR2 FQGNSA. The CDR3 sequence is 13 residues long. The CDR3 bases are TGTGCCAGCAGCCCAAACAGGGGCTACGAGCAGTACTTC. This translates into CASSPNRGYEQYF.

This clone was seen only once. The gene calls are TRBV7-2 and TRBJ1-2; 7 bases are shared with TRBD1. J lost 8 bases, V lost 5 bases, and 8 bases had no gene match. CDR3 size: 13 residues. From germline, CDR1 is SGHTA and CDR2 FQGNSA. The CDR3 region is CASSLRQGSGYTF. The DNA for the CDR3 is TGTGCCAGCAGCCTCCGACAGGGTTCGGGCTACACCTTC.

The chain is built from TRBV7-2 and TRBJ2-7; TRBD2 matches at 9 bases. Germline CDR1 is SGHTA and CDR2 is FQGNSA. Trimming cost V 4 bases and J 2 bases; bases outside gene matches: 9. The CDR3 runs 16 residues. CDR3 loop: CASSSVGSGSPYEQYF. CDR3 DNA: TGTGCCAGCAGCTCCGTGGGTAGCGGGAGTCCCTACGAGCAGTACTTC.

The chain employs TRBV18 and TRBJ1-6; tentatively, D is TRBD1 (5 bases). The V and J ends lost 5 bases and 10 bases respectively, with 18 bases between them. Looked up from germline, CDR1 is KGHSH and CDR2 is LQKENI. The CDR3 loop spans 15 amino acids. CDR3 bases: TGTGCCAGCTCAGTTGACAGAGTTCGAACGTCACCCCTCCACTTT. Protein product: CASSVDRVRTSPLHF. Full variable domain (rest looked up from reference TRBV18 and TRBJ1-6): NAGVMQNPRHLVRRRGQEARLRCSPMKGHSHVYWYRQLPEEGLKFMVYLQKENIIDESGMPKERFSAEFPKEGPSILRIQQVVRGDSAAYFCASSVDRVRTSPLHFGNGTRLTVT.

This chain connects TRBV28 to TRBJ2-7, with 15 bases that match TRBD2. CDR1 is MDHEN, CDR2 SYDVKM, per germline. The V segment lost 4 bases and the J segment 6 bases; nucleotides outside the gene matches: 4. The CDR3 is 15 residues long. For the CDR3, the DNA is TGTGCCAGCAGTTCAGGACTAGCGGGGGGGCGCGAGCAGTACTTC. Protein product: CASSSGLAGGREQYF.

V is TRBV28 and J is TRBJ2-7; a weak D match, TRBD2 (6 bases). V was trimmed by 5 bases and J by 3 bases, leaving 14 bases between them. The germline V gene has CDR1 MDHEN and CDR2 SYDVKM. The CDR3 extends over 14 amino acids. The CDR3 region has the DNA TGTGCCAGCAGTGCCGGGACTTACCTCTACGAGCAGTACTTC. Translating it yields CASSAGTYLYEQYF.

The rearrangement links TRBV10-3 to TRBJ2-2, with 7 bases fitting TRBD2. The CDR3 contains 15 residues. Looked up from germline, CDR1 is ENHRY and CDR2 is SYGVKD. V was clipped by 4 bases and J by 6 bases; unmatched bases: 8. CDR3 sequence (DNA): TGTGCCATCAGTGCCCGGGGGGAATCGGCCGGGGAGCTGTTTTTT. It translates to CAISARGESAGELFF.

This chain joins TRBV29-1 and TRBJ1-2; 8 nucleotides match TRBD1. Germline CDR1 is SQVTM and CDR2 is ANQGSEA. V shed 3 bases and J 1 base; nucleotides not matched to a gene: 4. The CDR3 length is 14 residues. CDR3 bases: TGCAGCGTTGATCGGACAGGGAATAACTATGGCTACACCTTC. Protein: CSVDRTGNNYGYTF.

The V and J genes are TRBV6-2 or TRBV6-3 and TRBJ1-6; no clear D. The CDR3 sequence is 15 residues long. Per germline, CDR1 MNHEY and CDR2 SVGEGT. V lost 3 bases and J lost 1, with 7 bases in between. The CDR3 is CASSYRGSYNSPLHF. CDR3 nucleotides: TGTGCCAGCAGTTATAGAGGATCCTATAATTCACCCCTCCACTTT.

This clone was detected only once. This sequence joins TRBV4-3 and TRBJ2-5; 10 nucleotides align to TRBD2. The CDR3 is made up of 16 amino acids. V was pared by 0 bases and J by 4 bases, with 5 bases of the junction left unmatched. Germline-derived CDR1 and CDR2 are LGHNA and YSLEER. DNA of the CDR3: TGCGCCAGCAGCCAAGATCTTTTAGCGGGAGGAGAGACCCAGTACTTC. Its protein product is CASSQDLLAGGETQYF.

This chain links TRBV5-4 with TRBJ2-1; 9 bases line up with TRBD2. From germline, CDR1 is SGHNT and CDR2 YYREEE (reference sequence). CDR3 size: 15 residues. The ends lost 0 bases at V and 9 bases at J; junction bases unmatched: 7. CDR3 in amino acids: CASSLAGAGGVEQFF. The CDR3 region has the DNA TGTGCCAGCAGCTTGGCTGGGGCGGGAGGGGTTGAGCAGTTCTTC.

The rearrangement links TRBV24-1 to TRBJ2-3; 14 nucleotides align to TRBD2. This CDR3 spans 19 amino acids. With 5 bases clipped from V and 2 bases from J, the junction kept 11 bases outside the gene matches. In germline, CDR1 is KGHDR, CDR2 SFDVKD. CDR3 sequence (DNA): TGTGCCACCAGTGCCACACCCAAGGGACTAGCGGGAGTCACAGATACGCAGTATTTT. Protein product: CATSATPKGLAGVTDTQYF.

The rearrangement uses TRBV21-1 and TRBJ2-5; the D call of TRBD1 is as the table states it, not checked on the DNA. TRBV21-1 is recorded as a pseudogene. The CDR3 has 9 amino acids. CDR3: CKGAETQYF. CDR3 DNA sequence: TGTAAGGGGGCCGAGACCCAGTACTTC.

The gene calls are TRBV30 and TRBJ1-2, with D tentatively TRBD1 (5 bases). Germline V gives CDR1 GTSNPN, CDR2 SVGIG (reference sequence). V gave up 2 bases and J gave up 3 bases, with 19 bases separating them. The length of the CDR3 is 16 residues. CDR3 coding DNA: TGTGCCTGGAGTTTCCAGGGCAGGGCCCCATACTATGGCTACACCTTC. Translated, it gives CAWSFQGRAPYYGYTF.

The chain combines TRBV7-9 with TRBJ1-2, with 7 bases aligning to TRBD1. Per the germline V gene, CDR1 is SEHNR and CDR2 is FQNEAQ (reference sequence). V was pared by 2 bases and J by 3 bases, with 6 bases of the junction left unmatched. The CDR3 runs to 15 residues. The CDR3 DNA is TGTGCCAGCAGCTTACCGACAGGGACCCACTATGGCTACACCTTC. Translated, it gives CASSLPTGTHYGYTF.

The chain is built from TRBV6-4 and TRBJ1-1; a weak D match, TRBD1 (5 bases). The CDR3 has 15 residues. V was trimmed by 6 bases and J by 2 bases, leaving 16 bases between them. Germline V gene sequence: CDR1 MRHNA, CDR2 SNTAGT. This CDR3 reads CASSDRAGRNTEAFF. For the CDR3, the DNA is TGTGCCAGCAGCGACCGAGCGGGGCGAAACACTGAAGCTTTCTTT.